This record looks at one T cell receptor beta chain sequence and its context. Its target is unknown. Time point here: blood 4 weeks post-SBRT, at nephrectomy. The treatment is: 15 Gy SBRT to primary tumor, nephrectomy 4 weeks later. The patient's renal cell carcinoma had clear cell pathology. These data come from a study of radiation and T cells in renal cell carcinoma. Regarding the study as a whole: From baseline, blood top tumor clonotypes peaked at 2 weeks post-radiation. Without pretreatment biopsies, baseline tumor clonotype presence was undetermined.

Measured with immunoSEQ multiplex PCR; TCRdb has only the in-frame clones, and not every one. The profile shows approximately 65,000 clones, around three quarters of them singletons. The CDR3 spans 13 residues. The V end lost 7 bases, the J end lost 2 bases, and 9 bases lay between the germline ends. CDR1 is GTSNPN, CDR2 SVGIG, per germline (reference sequence). This rearrangement joins TRBV30 to TRBJ2-6; tentatively, D is TRBD1 (5 bases). Here the sequenced sample was blood, taken from a patient whose treatment included radiotherapy and nephrectomy. The origin of this receptor is a man between 60 and 75 years old with renal cell carcinoma. CDR3 region: CASPRAGANVLTF. The CDR3 DNA is TGTGCCTCCCCCAGGGCTGGGGCCAACGTCCTGACTTTC.